Shown below are 6 T cell receptor beta chains from a single sample sequenced in a study of T cell responses to AZD1222 COVID-19 vaccine. Sequencing was performed with immunoSEQ multiplex PCR; in TCRdb, only in-frame clones are kept and a portion is missing. Of about 99,000 clones listed, approximately 86% are singletons. The sample here was peripheral blood, taken 28 days after the second dose of the MenACWY control vaccine. The receptors were sampled from an adult who received the MenACWY meningococcal vaccine as a control.

This clone was picked up a small number of times. The V call is TRBV10-1, the J call TRBJ1-2; the D is unclear. The germline CDR1 and CDR2 sequences are WNHNN and SYGVQD (reference sequence). The CDR3 is made up of 15 amino acids. V lost 8 bases and J lost 5, with 21 bases in between. CDR3 loop: CASQESGVNLYGYTF. In DNA, the CDR3 is TGCGCCAGCCAGGAGAGTGGGGTGAACCTATATGGCTACACCTTC.

This clone came up a few times. The V gene is TRBV15, the J gene TRBJ1-2; a weak D match, TRBD1 (5 bases). The CDR3 contains 13 residues. The V end was cut by 0 bases, the J end by 3 bases, with 5 bases between. Per the germline V gene, CDR1 is LNHNV and CDR2 is YYDKDF (reference sequence). CDR3 residues: CATSRDRDYGYTF. The CDR3, as DNA: TGTGCCACCAGCAGAGACAGGGACTATGGCTACACCTTC.

The chain recombines TRBV3-1 (or the pseudogene TRBV3-2) with TRBJ1-1, with 7 bases fitting TRBD1. With V trimmed by 3 bases and J by 11 bases, 9 bases remained unmatched. This CDR3 contains 13 residues. Germline loops: CDR1 LGHDT, CDR2 YNNKEL (reference sequence). The CDR3 is CASSHLDRDRAFF. As DNA, the CDR3 is TGTGCCAGCAGCCATCTTGACAGGGATCGTGCTTTCTTT.

This chain's CDR3 is CSARGGSPLHF. The CDR3 coding sequence is TGCAGTGCCAGGGGGGGTTCACCCCTCCACTTT. The chain is built from TRBV20-1 and TRBJ1-6, with TRBD1 identical over 7 bases. The CDR3 is 11 residues long. The germline gives CDR1 DFQATT, CDR2 SNEGSKA (reference sequence). With 6 bases clipped from V and 9 bases from J, the junction kept 2 bases outside the gene matches.

This clone was counted only a few times. This chain links TRBV12-3 or TRBV12-4 with TRBJ1-1; D might be TRBD1 (5 bases). Trimming took 0 bases from V and 10 from J, leaving 12 bases between them. The CDR3 sequence is 13 residues long. The CDR3 loop reads CASSLASGVRAFF. The CDR3 coding sequence is TGTGCCAGCAGTTTAGCGTCGGGGGTCAGAGCTTTCTTT.

The rearrangement uses TRBV9 and TRBJ2-1, with D tentatively TRBD1 or TRBD2 (5 bases each). V lost 0 bases and J 3 bases, leaving 10 bases between the germline ends. The CDR3 loop spans 15 amino acids. The germline CDR1 and CDR2 sequences are SGDLS and YYNGEE. The DNA for the CDR3 is TGTGCCAGCAGCGTAGCCCGGGGCGGCTACAATGAGCAGTTCTTC. It yields the protein CASSVARGGYNEQFF.